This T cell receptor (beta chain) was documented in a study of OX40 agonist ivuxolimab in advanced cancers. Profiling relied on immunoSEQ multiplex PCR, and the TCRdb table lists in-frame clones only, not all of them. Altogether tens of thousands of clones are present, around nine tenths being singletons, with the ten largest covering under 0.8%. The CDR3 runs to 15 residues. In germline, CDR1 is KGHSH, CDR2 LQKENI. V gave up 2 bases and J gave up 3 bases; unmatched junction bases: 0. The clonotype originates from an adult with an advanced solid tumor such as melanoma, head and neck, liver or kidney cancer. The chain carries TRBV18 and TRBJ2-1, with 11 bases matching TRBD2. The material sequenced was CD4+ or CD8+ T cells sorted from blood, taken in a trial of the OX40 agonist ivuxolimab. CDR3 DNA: TGTGCCAGCTCACCAGGACTAGCGGGCTACAATGAGCAGTTCTTC. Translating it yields CASSPGLAGYNEQFF.